This TCR beta chain was identified during a study of breast tumors, draining lymph nodes, adjacent tissues. This clonotype appeared many times. Its antigen is unknown. Study-wide findings and caveats: Luminal-like breast cancer showed significantly greater tumor-nontumor repertoire similarity than basal-like breast cancer did. That most tumor T cells come from lymph nodes remained unproven. The data were judged consistent with most tumor T cells coming from lymph node and expanding in tumor.

TCRdb re-analysed the multiplex PCR reads in MiXCR, keeping a single row per CDR3 protein. This table has some 100,000 distinct CDR3 sequences, 21% appearing once. Samples came from axillary lymph nodes draining the breast cancer. Specimen: axillary lymph node tissue. The receptor comes from a female donor with breast cancer. Some clones in this sample may be carry-over from other donors' samples.

In nucleotides, the CDR3 is TGTGCCAGCAGTGGGGCGAGCCGGGTCCTGACTTTC. It is translated as CASSGASRVLTF. This chain joins TRBV12-3 or TRBV12-4 and TRBJ2-6, with D possibly being TRBD1 (5 bases). The CDR3 runs 12 residues. Trimming took off 5 bases at V and 13 bases at J, with 12 bases between the two ends.